This TCR beta chain was identified during a study of blood T cell repertoires in COVID-19. A single count supports this clone. Original processing methods: Reference gene primers were amplified, and this amplification served to estimate nucleated cell counts. Repertoires were generated with immunoSEQ multiplex PCR, while TCRdb's copy carries only in-frame clones and drops some. V and J calls and clone size are those listed in that table; D and trimming were worked out from the DNA. The table shows tens of thousands of clones, with 83% occurring only once. This CDR3 comprises 14 residues. V lost 3 bases, J lost 8 bases, and 4 bases stayed unmatched. Germline V gene lookup returns CDR1 SEHNR and CDR2 FQNEAQ (reference sequence).

The clonotype originates from a man in his fifties or sixties with acute or convalescent COVID-19. The specimen sequenced was peripheral blood. J is TRBJ1-6 and V is TRBV7-9; 7 bases match TRBD1. This CDR3 reads CASSLEGAYSPLHF. In DNA form, the CDR3 reads TGTGCCAGCAGCTTGGAGGGGGCTTATTCACCCCTCCACTTT.